The following is a T cell receptor (beta chain) sequence with its context. The data were taken from a study of T cell changes during pregnancy in multiple sclerosis. Germline V CDR1 and CDR2: MNHNS, SASEGT. This CDR3 comprises 9 residues. Sequencing was performed with immunoSEQ multiplex PCR; in TCRdb, only in-frame clones are kept and a portion is missing. This table holds tens of thousands of clones, 85% to 95% found once. The chain combines TRBV6-1 with TRBJ1-2; TRBD1 matches at 7 bases. The source was peripheral blood, collected in the second trimester of pregnancy. This TCR was recovered from a female donor with multiple sclerosis, enrolled in a pregnancy study. Here the CDR3 DNA reads TGTACCGACAGGGATGGCTACACCTTC. It encodes CTDRDGYTF.